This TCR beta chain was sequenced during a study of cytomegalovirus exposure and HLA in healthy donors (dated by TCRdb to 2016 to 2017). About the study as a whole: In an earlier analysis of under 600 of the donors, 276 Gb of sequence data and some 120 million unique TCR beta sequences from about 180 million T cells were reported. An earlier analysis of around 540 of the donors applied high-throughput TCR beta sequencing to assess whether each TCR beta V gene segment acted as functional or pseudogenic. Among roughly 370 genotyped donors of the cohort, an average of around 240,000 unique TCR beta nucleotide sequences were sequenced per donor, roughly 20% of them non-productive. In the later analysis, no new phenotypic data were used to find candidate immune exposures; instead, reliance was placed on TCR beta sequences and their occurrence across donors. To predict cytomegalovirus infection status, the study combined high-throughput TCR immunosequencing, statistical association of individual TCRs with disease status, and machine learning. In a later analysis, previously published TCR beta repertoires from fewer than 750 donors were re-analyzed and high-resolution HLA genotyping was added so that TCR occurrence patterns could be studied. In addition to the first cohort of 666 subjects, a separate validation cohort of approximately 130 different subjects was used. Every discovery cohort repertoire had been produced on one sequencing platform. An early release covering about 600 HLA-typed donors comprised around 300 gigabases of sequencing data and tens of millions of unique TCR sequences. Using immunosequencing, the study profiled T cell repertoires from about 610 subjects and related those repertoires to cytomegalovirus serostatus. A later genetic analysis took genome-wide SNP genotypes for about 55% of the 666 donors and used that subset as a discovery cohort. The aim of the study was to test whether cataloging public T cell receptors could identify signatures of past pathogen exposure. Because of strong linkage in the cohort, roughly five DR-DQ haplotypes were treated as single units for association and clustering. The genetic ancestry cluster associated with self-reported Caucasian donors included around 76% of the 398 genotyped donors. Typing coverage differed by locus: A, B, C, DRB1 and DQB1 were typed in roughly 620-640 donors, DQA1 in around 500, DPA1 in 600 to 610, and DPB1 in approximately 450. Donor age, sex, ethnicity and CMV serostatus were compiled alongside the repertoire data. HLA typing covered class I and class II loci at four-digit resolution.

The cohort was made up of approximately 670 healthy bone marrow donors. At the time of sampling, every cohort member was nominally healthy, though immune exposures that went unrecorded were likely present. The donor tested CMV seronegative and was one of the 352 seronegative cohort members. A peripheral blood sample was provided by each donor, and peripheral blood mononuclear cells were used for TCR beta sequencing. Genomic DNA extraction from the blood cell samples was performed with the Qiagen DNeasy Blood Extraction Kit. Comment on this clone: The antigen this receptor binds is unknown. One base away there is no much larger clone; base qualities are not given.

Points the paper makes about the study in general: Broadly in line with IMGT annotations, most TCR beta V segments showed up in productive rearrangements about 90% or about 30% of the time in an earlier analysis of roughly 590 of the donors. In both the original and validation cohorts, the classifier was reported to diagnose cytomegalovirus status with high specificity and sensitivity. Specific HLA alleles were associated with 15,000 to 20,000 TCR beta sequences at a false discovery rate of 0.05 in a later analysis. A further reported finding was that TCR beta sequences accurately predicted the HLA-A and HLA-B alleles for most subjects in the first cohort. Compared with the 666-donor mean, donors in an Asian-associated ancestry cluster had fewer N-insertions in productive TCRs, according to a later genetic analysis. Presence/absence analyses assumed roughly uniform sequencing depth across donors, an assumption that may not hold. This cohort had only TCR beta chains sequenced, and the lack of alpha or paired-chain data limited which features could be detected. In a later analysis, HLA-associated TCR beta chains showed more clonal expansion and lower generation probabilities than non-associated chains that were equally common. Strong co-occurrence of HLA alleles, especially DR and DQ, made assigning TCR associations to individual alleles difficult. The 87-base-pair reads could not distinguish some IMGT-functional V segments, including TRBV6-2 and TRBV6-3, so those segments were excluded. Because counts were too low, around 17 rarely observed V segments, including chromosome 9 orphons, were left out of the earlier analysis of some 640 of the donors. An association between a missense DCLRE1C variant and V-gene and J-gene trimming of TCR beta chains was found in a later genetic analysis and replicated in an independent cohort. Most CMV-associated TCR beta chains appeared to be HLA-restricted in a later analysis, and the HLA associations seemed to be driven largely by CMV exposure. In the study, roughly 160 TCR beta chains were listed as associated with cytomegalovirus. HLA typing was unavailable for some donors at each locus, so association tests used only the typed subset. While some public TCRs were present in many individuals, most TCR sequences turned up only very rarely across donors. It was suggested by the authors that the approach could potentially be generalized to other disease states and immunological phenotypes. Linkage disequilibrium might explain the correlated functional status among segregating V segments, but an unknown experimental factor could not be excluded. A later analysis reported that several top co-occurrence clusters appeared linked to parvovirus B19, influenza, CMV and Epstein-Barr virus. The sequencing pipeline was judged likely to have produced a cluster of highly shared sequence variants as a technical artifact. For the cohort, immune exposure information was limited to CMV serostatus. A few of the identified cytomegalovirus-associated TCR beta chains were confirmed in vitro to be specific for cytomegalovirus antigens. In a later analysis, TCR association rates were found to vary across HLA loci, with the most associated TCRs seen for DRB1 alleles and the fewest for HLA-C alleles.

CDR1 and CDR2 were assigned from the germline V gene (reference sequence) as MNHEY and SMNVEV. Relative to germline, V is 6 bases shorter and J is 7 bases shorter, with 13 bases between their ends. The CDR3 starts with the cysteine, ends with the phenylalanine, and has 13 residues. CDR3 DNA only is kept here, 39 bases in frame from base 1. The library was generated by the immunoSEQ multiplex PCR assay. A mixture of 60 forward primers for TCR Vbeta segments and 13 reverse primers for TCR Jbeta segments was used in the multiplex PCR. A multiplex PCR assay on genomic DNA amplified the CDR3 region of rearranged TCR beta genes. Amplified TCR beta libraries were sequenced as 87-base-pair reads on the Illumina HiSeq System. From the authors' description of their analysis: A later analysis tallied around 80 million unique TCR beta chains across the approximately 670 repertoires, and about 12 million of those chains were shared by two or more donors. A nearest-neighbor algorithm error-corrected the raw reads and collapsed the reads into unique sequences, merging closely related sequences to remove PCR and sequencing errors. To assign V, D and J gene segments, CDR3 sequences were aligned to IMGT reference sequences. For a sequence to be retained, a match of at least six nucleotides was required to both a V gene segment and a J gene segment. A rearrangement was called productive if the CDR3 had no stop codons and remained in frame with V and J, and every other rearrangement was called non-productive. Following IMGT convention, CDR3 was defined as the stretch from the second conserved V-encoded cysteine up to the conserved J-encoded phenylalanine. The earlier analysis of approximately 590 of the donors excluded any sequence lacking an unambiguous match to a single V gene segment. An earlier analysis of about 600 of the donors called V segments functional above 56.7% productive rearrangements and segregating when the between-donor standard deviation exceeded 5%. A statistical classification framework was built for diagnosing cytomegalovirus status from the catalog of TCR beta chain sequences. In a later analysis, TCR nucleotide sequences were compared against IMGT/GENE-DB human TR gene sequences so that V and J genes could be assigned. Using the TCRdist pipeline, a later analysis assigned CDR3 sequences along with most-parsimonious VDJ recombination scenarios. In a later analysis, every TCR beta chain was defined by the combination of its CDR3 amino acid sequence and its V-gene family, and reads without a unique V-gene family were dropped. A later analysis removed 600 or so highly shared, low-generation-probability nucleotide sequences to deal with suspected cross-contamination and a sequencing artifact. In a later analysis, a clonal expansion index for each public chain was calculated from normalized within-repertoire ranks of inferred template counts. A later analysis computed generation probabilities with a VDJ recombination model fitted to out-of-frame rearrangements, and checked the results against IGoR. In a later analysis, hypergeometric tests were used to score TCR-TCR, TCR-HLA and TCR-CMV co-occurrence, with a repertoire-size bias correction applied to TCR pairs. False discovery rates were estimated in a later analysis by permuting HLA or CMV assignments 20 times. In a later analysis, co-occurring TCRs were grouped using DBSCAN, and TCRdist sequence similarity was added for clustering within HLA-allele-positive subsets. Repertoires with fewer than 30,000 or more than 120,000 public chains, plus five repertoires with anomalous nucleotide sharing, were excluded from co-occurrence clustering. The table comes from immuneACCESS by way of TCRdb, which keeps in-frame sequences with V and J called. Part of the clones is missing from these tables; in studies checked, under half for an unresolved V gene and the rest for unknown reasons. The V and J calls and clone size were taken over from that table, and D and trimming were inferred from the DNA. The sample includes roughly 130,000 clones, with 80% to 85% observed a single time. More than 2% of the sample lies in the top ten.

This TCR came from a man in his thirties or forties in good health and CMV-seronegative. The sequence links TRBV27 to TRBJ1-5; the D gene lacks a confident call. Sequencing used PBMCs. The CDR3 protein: CASSPSLRQPQHF. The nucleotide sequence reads TGTGCCAGCAGCCCCAGCCTCAGGCAGCCCCAGCATTTT.